Following are 14 T cell receptor beta chains from one sample sequenced in a study of cytomegalovirus exposure and HLA in healthy donors. Use of 60 Vbeta and 13 Jbeta primers characterized the PCR. Sequenced by immunoSEQ multiplex PCR; TCRdb stores in-frame clones only, minus some. Of about 150,000 clones in the sample, 82% are singletons; the top ten hold about 6.1%. The sequenced sample consisted of PBMCs. All receptors derive from a woman aged 45-60 years in good health and CMV-seropositive.

V is TRBV25-1 and J is TRBJ1-3; no clear D gene. V was trimmed by 5 bases and J by 1 base, leaving 12 bases between them. Germline-derived CDR1 and CDR2 are MGHDK and SYGVNS. The length of the CDR3 is 15 residues. The CDR3 sequence: CASSSAPGSGNTIYF. CDR3 nucleotide sequence: TGTGCCAGCAGTTCCGCTCCGGGATCTGGAAACACCATATATTTT. Full variable domain (remainder filled in from reference TRBV25-1 and TRBJ1-3): EADIYQTPRYLVIGTGKKITLECSQTMGHDKMYWYQQDPGMELHLIHYSYGVNSTEKGDLSSESTVSRIRTEHFPLTLESARPSHTSQYLCASSSAPGSGNTIYFGEGSWLTVV.

In nucleotides, the CDR3 is TGTGCCAGCAGCTTGGAAGGGACAGGCTCCTACGAGCAGTACTTC. This sequence encodes CASSLEGTGSYEQYF. The chain couples TRBV5-6 to TRBJ2-7; 8 positions agree with TRBD1. V shed 0 bases, J shed 0 bases, and the junction held 2 bases outside the gene matches. This CDR3 comprises 15 residues. In germline, CDR1 is SGHDT, CDR2 YYEEEE.

The rearrangement joins TRBV7-8 to TRBJ1-2; 9 nucleotides line up with TRBD1. Germline V gene sequence: CDR1 SGHVS, CDR2 FQNEAQ. The CDR3 runs 16 residues. The ends lost 0 bases at V and 8 bases at J; junction bases unmatched: 10. The CDR3 loop is CASSLAEIQGAQGYTF. The CDR3 coding sequence is TGTGCCAGCAGCTTAGCCGAAATACAGGGGGCGCAGGGCTACACCTTC. The full variable domain, rest sourced from reference TRBV7-8 and TRBJ1-2, is GAGVSQSPRYKVAKRGQDVALRCDPISGHVSLFWYQQALGQGPEFLTYFQNEAQLDKSGLPSDRFFAERPEGSVSTLKIQRTQQEDSAVYLCASSLAEIQGAQGYTFGSGTRLTVV.

Turning to this clone: Its ends do not fully match the called genes, so a read error is possible. The J gene is TRBJ1-1, the V gene TRBV7-9; D gene unclear. The CDR3 runs to 13 residues. Germline CDR1 and CDR2: SEHNR and FQNEAQ (reference sequence). The chain's CDR3 is CSSSLRENTEAFF. The CDR3 region has the DNA TGTTCCAGCAGCTTACGAGAAAACACTGAAGCTTTCTTT.

The rearrangement links TRBV11-2 to TRBJ2-7, with TRBD2 matching over 7 bases. The germline gives CDR1 SGHAT, CDR2 FQNNGV. This CDR3 is built from 14 residues. Trimming removed 2 bases from V and 3 bases from J; junction bases left unmatched: 4. The CDR3 spells CASSLPSGIYEQYF. The CDR3, as DNA: TGTGCCAGCAGCTTACCTAGCGGCATCTACGAGCAGTACTTC.

The chain links TRBV4-1 to TRBJ1-5; D might be TRBD1 (5 bases). The CDR3 has 16 residues. The V gene's germline CDR1 is MGHRA and CDR2 YSYEKL. The ends were cut back, 4 bases at V and 2 bases at J, with 15 bases in the middle. In DNA form, the CDR3 reads TGCGCCAGCAGCCCCTCGCCGGGGGTGGGCAATCAGCCCCAGCATTTT. Its translation: CASSPSPGVGNQPQHF.

V is TRBV5-1 and J is TRBJ2-2, with D tentatively TRBD1 (5 bases). The CDR3 contains 16 residues. The V end lost 4 bases, the J end lost 5 bases, and 18 bases lay between the germline ends. Germline V gene sequence: CDR1 SGHRS, CDR2 YFSETQ. The CDR3 nucleotides are TGCGCCAGCAGCCCAACCGGCCGCCAGGGTACCGGGGAGCTGTTTTTT. Amino acids: CASSPTGRQGTGELFF.

The V call is TRBV4-1, the J call TRBJ1-6; 7 bases are shared with TRBD1. Germline V gene data show CDR1 as MGHRA and CDR2 as YSYEKL. The V gene end was trimmed by 1 base and the J gene end by 3 bases; junction bases not matched to a gene: 12. The CDR3 extends over 19 amino acids. CDR3 region: CASSQAIFHRDSYNSPLHF. The CDR3, as DNA: TGCGCCAGCAGCCAAGCCATCTTCCACCGGGACAGCTATAATTCACCCCTCCACTTT.

This clone was counted only a few times. V is TRBV4-1 and J is TRBJ2-2; D is unresolved. Germline CDR1 is MGHRA and CDR2 is YSYEKL. The V gene lost 8 bases and the J gene lost 8 bases, with 18 bases spanning the gap. The CDR3 has 14 residues. CDR3 nucleotide sequence: TGCGCCAGCGGTCTAGGTCCCGGCGCTGGGGAGCTGTTTTTT. It codes for CASGLGPGAGELFF.

This clone came up once. The chain uses TRBV6-1 and TRBJ1-1; weak D call: TRBD1 (6 bases). Germline CDR1 is MNHNS and CDR2 is SASEGT. Trimming removed 5 bases at V and 1 base at J, with 11 bases between. The CDR3 runs to 14 residues. The CDR3 here is CASSYKTGNTEAFF. The CDR3 DNA is TGTGCCAGCAGTTATAAGACAGGGAACACTGAAGCTTTCTTT.

V gene TRBV5-6 combines with J gene TRBJ2-2, with 7 bases matching TRBD2. Germline V gene data show CDR1 as SGHDT and CDR2 as YYEEEE. This CDR3 is built from 15 residues. V was pared by 1 base and J by 1 base, with 1 base of the junction left unmatched. CDR3 sequence: CASSLRGGNTGELFF. CDR3 sequence (DNA): TGTGCCAGCAGCTTGCGCGGGGGGAACACCGGGGAGCTGTTTTTT.

This chain uses TRBV5-1 with TRBJ1-1; 11 nucleotides agree with TRBD1. The junction had 9 bases not matched to a gene; V was cut back by 4 bases and J by 4 bases. The CDR3 is 16 amino acids. Per the germline V gene, CDR1 is SGHRS and CDR2 is YFSETQ. The CDR3 nucleotides read TGCGCCAGCAGCCCTGGGACAGGGGGAGGTGGCACTGAAGCTTTCTTT. Encoded protein: CASSPGTGGGGTEAFF. Full variable domain (missing parts from reference TRBV5-1 and TRBJ1-1): KAGVTQTPRYLIKTRGQQVTLSCSPISGHRSVSWYQQTPGQGLQFLFEYFSETQRNKGNFPGRFSGRQFSNSRSEMNVSTLELGDSALYLCASSPGTGGGGTEAFFGQGTRLTVV.

This clone was observed a handful of times. The V call is TRBV2, the J call TRBJ1-4, with 9 bases that match TRBD1. CDR3 length: 14 amino acids. Germline-derived CDR1 and CDR2 are SNHLY and FYNNEI. V was clipped by 7 bases and J by 8 bases; unmatched bases: 8. DNA for the CDR3: TGTGCCAGCAACCCGGACAGGGGAAGCGAAAAACTGTTTTTT. The encoded protein is CASNPDRGSEKLFF.

The rearrangement uses TRBV2 and TRBJ1-5; 7 bases are a match to TRBD1. V shed 8 bases and J 3 bases; nucleotides not matched to a gene: 7. CDR1 is SNHLY and CDR2 is FYNNEI in the germline V gene. The CDR3 runs 14 residues. As DNA, the CDR3 is TGTGCCAGCCTGGGACAGAATAACAATCAGCCCCAGCATTTT. This encodes CASLGQNNNQPQHF.